This T cell receptor (beta chain) was profiled in a study of shared clonotypes between healthy human individuals (dated by TCRdb to about 2020). About the full investigation: A few men and a couple of women, aged 18 to 49 years, made up the cohort. Each donor's leukapheresis produced roughly between roughly 0.85 and 10 billion PBMCs. To increase sequencing depth and limit assay-specific biases, different laboratories used diverse techniques to prepare libraries and sequence TCR repertoires. The study deeply sequenced blood TCR repertoires of about 5 healthy adults to estimate repertoire size and the extent of clonotype sharing between individuals. For each donor, CD4 naive and CD4 memory were each given three plates, CD8 naive was given two plates, and CD8 memory was given one plate. The paper as a whole reports these results and caveats: The genetic and exposure-history diversity represented was limited by the small number of donors. Sampling was restricted to blood, and TCR repertoires in tissue are likely to differ from TCR repertoires in blood. Estimated clonotype richness was generally larger for naive than for memory subsets. When several donors were compared, the shared fraction of clonotypes was 5% to 6.5% for naive CD4, over 3% for naive CD8, roughly 2.5% for memory CD4, and 0.4% for memory CD8. Pairwise subsampling led to the expectation that sequencing depth would affect the degree of clonotype sharing among donors. Compared with non-shared clonotypes, clonotypes shared by all four sorted-subset donors had higher generation probabilities. Rarefaction of sorted-subset datasets indicated incomplete sequencing despite the large sequencing depth.

Donors were healthy HIV-negative adults with no recently reported acute infections or vaccinations. All donors were Caucasian adults living in Nashville, Tennessee, USA. Magnetic negative selection was used to enrich CD4+ T cells, after which naive cells were positively selected on CD45RA and the negative fraction became the memory subset. Blood was obtained by leukapheresis, after which PBMCs were separated by Ficoll-Histopaque density gradient centrifugation and cryopreserved in liquid nitrogen vapor phase. Analytical flow cytometry was used to check the purity and quantity of every magnetically sorted T cell population. Genomic DNA was isolated from every sorted fraction and measured by UV absorbance on a Nanodrop 2000c. The CDR3 contains 15 residues, cysteine and phenylalanine counted. Only the CDR3 portion is preserved as DNA: 45 bases, with reading frame beginning at the first base. Between the V and J ends, shortened by 7 bases and 5 bases respectively, the junction contains 18 bases. CDR1 and CDR2 (LNHDA, SQIVND) derive from the germline V gene (reference sequence).

TCR CDR3 regions were amplified from genomic DNA by multiplex PCR using the deep immunoSEQ assay. Genomic DNA extracted from each cell subset was distributed evenly over all wells of several immunoSEQ 96-well plates, and each plate served as one replicate. Each replicate PCR for sorted subsets received approximately 220 ng genomic DNA, equal to roughly 33,000 T cell genomes. Purified libraries were quantified with a Qubit 3.0 fluorometer, sized on a Bioanalyzer 2100, and re-quantified with the KAPA Library Quantification kit. Every immunoSEQ 96-well plate was sequenced on a dedicated single-read 150-cycle Illumina NextSeq 550 flow cell. Under the source paper's analysis protocol: Because only junctional sequences without quality scores were contained in the immunoSEQ output, filtering matching that applied to full-length reads could not be performed. Sequences were annotated with PyIR, a Python wrapper for IgBLAST v1.9, using IMGT germline references to assign V/J genes and CDR3. Reads with weak V/J assignments (E-value above 1e-6), missing CDR3, stop codons, out-of-frame junctions, or ambiguous translated residues were removed. V3J clonotypes were defined by identical inferred V gene, J gene, and CDR3 amino acid sequence. Percentage overlap between repertoires was calculated by dividing the number of shared unique clonotypes by the size of the smaller repertoire. Repertoire richness was assessed with RTK rarefaction, the Chao1 estimator, and Recon v2.1 estimates of unobserved clonotypes. Generation probabilities for all TCRbeta clonotypes obtained by the gDNA method from several donors were computed using OLGA. TCRdb carries this immuneACCESS record with in-frame sequences only. Its versions omit some clonotypes, under half of them owing to an unresolved V gene in the studies checked, with the rest unexplained. D and trimming were read from the DNA, whereas the V and J calls and clone size are those reported in that table. Recorded for this sample are hundreds of thousands of clones; approximately 74% of them occurred a single time. 1.5% to 2% of the sample is taken by the ten largest.

With regard to this clone: The clone's antigen remains unknown. One base away there is no much larger clone; base qualities are not given.

Here the chain combines TRBV19 and TRBJ1-5; the D gene is perhaps TRBD1, from 5 matching bases. Sequencing was done on a sample of memory CD4+ T cells sorted from blood. Explained via the paper, the cell subset or site label denotes: CD45RA-negative fraction. This receptor was obtained from a young woman in good health. Here is the DNA: TGTGCCAGTAACCCGAGGGGTTTTGGTGATCAGCCCCAGCATTTT. This sequence encodes CASNPRGFGDQPQHF.